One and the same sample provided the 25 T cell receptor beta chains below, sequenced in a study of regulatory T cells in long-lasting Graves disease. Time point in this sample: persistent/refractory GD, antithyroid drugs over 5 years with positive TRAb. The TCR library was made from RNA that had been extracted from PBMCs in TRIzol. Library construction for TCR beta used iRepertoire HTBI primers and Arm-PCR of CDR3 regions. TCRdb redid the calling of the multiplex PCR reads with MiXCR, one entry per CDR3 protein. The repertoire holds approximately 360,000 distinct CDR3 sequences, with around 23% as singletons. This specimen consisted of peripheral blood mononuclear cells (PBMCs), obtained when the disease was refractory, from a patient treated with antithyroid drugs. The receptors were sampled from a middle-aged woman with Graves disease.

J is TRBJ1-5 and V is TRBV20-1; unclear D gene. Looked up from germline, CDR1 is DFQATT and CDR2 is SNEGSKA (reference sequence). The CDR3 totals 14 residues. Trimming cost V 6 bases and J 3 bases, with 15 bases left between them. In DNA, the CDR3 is TGCAGTGCCAAGAGGGTGGGCGACAATCAGCCCCAGCATTTT. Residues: CSAKRVGDNQPQHF.

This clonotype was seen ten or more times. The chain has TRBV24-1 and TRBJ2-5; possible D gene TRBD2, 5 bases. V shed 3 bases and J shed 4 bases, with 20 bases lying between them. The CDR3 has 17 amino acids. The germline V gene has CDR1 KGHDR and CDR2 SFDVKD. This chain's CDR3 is CATSDPRRWEIRETQYF. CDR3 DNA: TGTGCCACCAGTGATCCACGGAGGTGGGAGATCCGAGAGACCCAGTACTTC.

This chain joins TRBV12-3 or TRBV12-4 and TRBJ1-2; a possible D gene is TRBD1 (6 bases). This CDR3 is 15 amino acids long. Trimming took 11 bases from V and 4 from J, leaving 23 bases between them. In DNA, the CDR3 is TGTGCCTGGAGTGTCCCAGGGGCGTTGCGCTATGGCTACACCTTC. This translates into CAWSVPGALRYGYTF.

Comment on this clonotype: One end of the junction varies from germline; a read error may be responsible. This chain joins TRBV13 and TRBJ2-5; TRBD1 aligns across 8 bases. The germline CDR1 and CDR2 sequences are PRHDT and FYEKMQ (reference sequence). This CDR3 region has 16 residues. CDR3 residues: CASSPRPTGGQETQYF. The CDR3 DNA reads TGCGCCAGCAGCCCAAGACCCACAGGGGGCCAAGAGACCCAGTACTTC.

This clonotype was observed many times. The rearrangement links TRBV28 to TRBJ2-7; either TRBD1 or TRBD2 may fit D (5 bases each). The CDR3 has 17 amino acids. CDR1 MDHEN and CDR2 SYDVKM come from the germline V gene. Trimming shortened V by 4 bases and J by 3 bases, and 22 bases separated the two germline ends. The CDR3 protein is CASSYRGRGSLNYEQYF. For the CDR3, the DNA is TGTGCCAGCAGTTACCGGGGTAGGGGTAGCCTTAACTACGAGCAGTACTTC.

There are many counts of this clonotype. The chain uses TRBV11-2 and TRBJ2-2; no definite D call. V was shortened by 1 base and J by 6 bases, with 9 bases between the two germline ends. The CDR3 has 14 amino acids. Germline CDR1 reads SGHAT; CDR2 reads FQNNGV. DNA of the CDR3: TGTGCCAGCAGCTTAGTTAACTTCTCCGGGGAGCTGTTTTTT. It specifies CASSLVNFSGELFF. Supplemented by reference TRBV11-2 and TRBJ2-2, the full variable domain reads EAGVAQSPRYKIIEKRQSVAFWCNPISGHATLYWYQQILGQGPKLLIQFQNNGVVDDSQLPKDRFSAERLKGVDSTLKIQPAKLEDSAVYLCASSLVNFSGELFFGEGSRLTVL.

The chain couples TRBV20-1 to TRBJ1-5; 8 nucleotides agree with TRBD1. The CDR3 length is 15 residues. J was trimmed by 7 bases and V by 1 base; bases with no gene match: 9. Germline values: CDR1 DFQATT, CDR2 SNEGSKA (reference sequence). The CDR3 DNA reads TGCAGTGCTAGAGGGGGGACAGGAGAATCGCAGCCCCAGCATTTT. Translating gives CSARGGTGESQPQHF.

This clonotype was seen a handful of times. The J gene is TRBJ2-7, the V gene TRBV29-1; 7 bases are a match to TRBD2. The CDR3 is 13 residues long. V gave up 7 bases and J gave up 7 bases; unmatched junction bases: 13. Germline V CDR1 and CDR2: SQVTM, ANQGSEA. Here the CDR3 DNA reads TGCAGCGCTGGGGGGGACCCCCTCCGGGAGCAGTACTTC. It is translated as CSAGGDPLREQYF.

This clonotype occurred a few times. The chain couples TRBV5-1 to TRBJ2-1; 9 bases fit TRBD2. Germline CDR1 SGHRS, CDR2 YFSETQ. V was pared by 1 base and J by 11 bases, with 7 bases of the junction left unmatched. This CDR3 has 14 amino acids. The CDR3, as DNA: TGCGCCAGCAGCTTGAGGACTAGCGAAAGACAGCAGTTCTTC. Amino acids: CASSLRTSERQQFF.

CDR3 coding DNA: TGTGCCAGCAGCGTAGTGGGGGGCAGTCTAAACTCTGGGGCCAACGTCCTGACTTTC. Translated, it gives CASSVVGGSLNSGANVLTF. V usage is TRBV9 and J usage is TRBJ2-6; possibly TRBD1 or TRBD2 for D (6 bases each). V lost 0 bases and J 0 bases, leaving 16 bases between the germline ends. The CDR3 covers 19 residues. Germline V gene lookup returns CDR1 SGDLS and CDR2 YYNGEE.

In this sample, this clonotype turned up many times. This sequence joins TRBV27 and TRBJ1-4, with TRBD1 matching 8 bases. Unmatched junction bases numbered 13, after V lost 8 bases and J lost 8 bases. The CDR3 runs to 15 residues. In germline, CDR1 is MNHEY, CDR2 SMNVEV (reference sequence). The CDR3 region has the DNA TGTGCCAGCCGCCAGTTCTCAGGGGGCGGGGAAAAACTGTTTTTT. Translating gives CASRQFSGGGEKLFF.

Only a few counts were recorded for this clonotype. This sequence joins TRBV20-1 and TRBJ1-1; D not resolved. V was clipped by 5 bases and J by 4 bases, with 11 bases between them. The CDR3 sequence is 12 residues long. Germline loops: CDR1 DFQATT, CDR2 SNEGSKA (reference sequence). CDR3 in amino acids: CSAWARTTEAFF. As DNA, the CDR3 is TGCAGTGCTTGGGCTCGGACCACTGAAGCTTTCTTT.

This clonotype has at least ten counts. CDR3 DNA sequence: TGTGCCAGCACAGGACTAGCCGTCTCCTACGAGCAGTACTTC. This translates into CASTGLAVSYEQYF. The chain recombines TRBV12-3 or TRBV12-4 with TRBJ2-7; 8 bases match TRBD2. The CDR3 spans 14 residues. The junction had 5 bases not matched to a gene; V was cut back by 7 bases and J by 0 bases.

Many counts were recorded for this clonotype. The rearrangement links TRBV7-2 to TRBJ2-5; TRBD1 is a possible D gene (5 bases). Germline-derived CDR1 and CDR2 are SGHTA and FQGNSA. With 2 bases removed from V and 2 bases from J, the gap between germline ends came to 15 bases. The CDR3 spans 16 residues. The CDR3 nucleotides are TGTGCCAGCAGCTTAAACGTAGGGGCAGGACAAGAGACCCAGTACTTC. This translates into CASSLNVGAGQETQYF.

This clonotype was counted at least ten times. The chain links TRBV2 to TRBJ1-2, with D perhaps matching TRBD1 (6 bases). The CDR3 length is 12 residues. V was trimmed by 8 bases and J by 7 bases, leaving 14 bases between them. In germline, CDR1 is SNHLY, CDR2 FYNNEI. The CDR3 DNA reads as TGTGCCAGCCAGACAGGTTCGTCTGGCTACACCTTC. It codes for CASQTGSSGYTF.

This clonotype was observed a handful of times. The CDR3 spells CASSAGGSGELFF. The DNA for the CDR3 is TGTGCCAGCAGTGCAGGTGGATCCGGGGAGCTGTTTTTT. The V call is TRBV6-1, the J call TRBJ2-2; D not resolved. This CDR3 has 13 residues. V lost 4 bases, J lost 6 bases, and 9 bases lay in between. The germline V gene has CDR1 MNHNS and CDR2 SASEGT.

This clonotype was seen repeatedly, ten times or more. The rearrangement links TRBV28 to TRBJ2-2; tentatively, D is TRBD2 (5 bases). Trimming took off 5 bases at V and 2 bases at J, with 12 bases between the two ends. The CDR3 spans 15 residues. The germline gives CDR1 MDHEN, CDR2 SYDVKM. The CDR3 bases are TGTGCCAGCAGTCTTACGGGGATTAACACCGGGGAGCTGTTTTTT. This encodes CASSLTGINTGELFF.

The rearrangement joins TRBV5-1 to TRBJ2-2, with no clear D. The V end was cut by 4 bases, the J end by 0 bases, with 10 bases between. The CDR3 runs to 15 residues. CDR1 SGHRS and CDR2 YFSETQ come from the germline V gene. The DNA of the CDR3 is TGCGCCAGCAGCCCCATTGACGCGAACACCGGGGAGCTGTTTTTT. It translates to CASSPIDANTGELFF.

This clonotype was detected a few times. The CDR3 nucleotides are TGTGCCAGCAGTTACTCGGGCGGGATCTCCTACAATGAGCAGTTCTTC. Translation: CASSYSGGISYNEQFF. The rearrangement joins TRBV6-5 to TRBJ2-1, with D perhaps TRBD2 (6 bases). Looked up from germline, CDR1 is MNHEY and CDR2 is SVGAGI. This CDR3 contains 16 residues. The V gene lost 0 bases and the J gene lost 0 bases, with 9 bases spanning the gap.

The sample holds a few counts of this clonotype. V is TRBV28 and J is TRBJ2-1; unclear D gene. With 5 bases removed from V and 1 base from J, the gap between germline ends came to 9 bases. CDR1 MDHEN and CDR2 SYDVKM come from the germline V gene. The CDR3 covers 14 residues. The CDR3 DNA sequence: TGTGCCAGCAGTCTCGTCCGGTCCTACAATGAGCAGTTCTTC. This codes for CASSLVRSYNEQFF.

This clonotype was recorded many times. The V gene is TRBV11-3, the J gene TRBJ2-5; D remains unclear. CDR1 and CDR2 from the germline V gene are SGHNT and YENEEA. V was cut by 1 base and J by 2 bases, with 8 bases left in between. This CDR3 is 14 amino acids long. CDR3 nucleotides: TGTGCCAGCAGCTTAGTCCCCCCGCAAGAGACCCAGTACTTC. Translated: CASSLVPPQETQYF. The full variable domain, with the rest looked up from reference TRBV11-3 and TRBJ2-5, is EAGVVQSPRYKIIEKKQPVAFWCNPISGHNTLYWYLQNLGQGPELLIRYENEEAVDDSQLPKDRFSAERLKGVDSTLKIQPAELGDSAVYLCASSLVPPQETQYFGPGTRLLVL.

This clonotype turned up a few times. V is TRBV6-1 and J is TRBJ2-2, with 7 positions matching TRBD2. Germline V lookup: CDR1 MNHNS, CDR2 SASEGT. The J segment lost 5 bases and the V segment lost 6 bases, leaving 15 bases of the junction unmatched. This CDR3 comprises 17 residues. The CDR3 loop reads CASRVGLHREVTGELFF. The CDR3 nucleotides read TGTGCCAGCAGGGTGGGACTTCATCGGGAGGTAACCGGGGAGCTGTTTTTT.

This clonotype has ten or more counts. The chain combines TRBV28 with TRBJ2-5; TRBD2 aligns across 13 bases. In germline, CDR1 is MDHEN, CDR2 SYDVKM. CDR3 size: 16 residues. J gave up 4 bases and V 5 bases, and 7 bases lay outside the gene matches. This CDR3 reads CASSRRTSGRPETQYF. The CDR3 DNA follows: TGTGCCAGCAGTCGAAGGACTAGCGGGAGACCAGAGACCCAGTACTTC.

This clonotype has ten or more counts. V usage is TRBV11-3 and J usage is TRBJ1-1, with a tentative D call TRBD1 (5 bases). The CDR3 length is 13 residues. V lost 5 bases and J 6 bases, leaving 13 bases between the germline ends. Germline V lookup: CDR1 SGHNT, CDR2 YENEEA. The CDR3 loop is CASSLGTDAEAFF. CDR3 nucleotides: TGTGCCAGCAGCCTTGGGACGGACGCTGAAGCTTTCTTT.

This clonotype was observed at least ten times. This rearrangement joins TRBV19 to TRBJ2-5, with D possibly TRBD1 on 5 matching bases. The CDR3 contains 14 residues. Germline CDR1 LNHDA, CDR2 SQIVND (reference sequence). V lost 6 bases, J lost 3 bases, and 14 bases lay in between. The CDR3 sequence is CASSLQGSEETQYF. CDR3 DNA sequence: TGTGCCAGTAGCCTGCAGGGCTCGGAAGAGACCCAGTACTTC. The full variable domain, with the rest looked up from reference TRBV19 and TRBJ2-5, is DGGITQSPKYLFRKEGQNVTLSCEQNLNHDAMYWYRQDPGQGLRLIYYSQIVNDFQKGDIAEGYSVSREKKESFPLTVTSAQKNPTAFYLCASSLQGSEETQYFGPGTRLLVL.